This T cell receptor (beta chain) comes out of a study of breast tumors, draining lymph nodes, adjacent tissues. Study results and caveats: Tumor and nontumor repertoires were significantly more similar in luminal-like than in basal-like breast cancer. Tumor T cell lymph node origin was a supported hypothesis, not proven. Findings are consistent with lymph node origin and intratumoral expansion of most tumor T cells. Compared with lymph nodes, tumors were less diverse; compared with nontumor tissue, more.

MiXCR, applied by TCRdb to the multiplex PCR reads, yields one record per CDR3 protein. The data show about 100,000 distinct CDR3 sequences, with about 20% seen just once and around 1.3% held by the top ten. Breast cancer patients provided tissue from their axillary draining lymph nodes. As to this clonotype: Its antigen is as yet unknown.

The specimen was axillary lymph node tissue. This receptor was identified in a female donor with breast cancer. Some clones in this sample may be carry-over from other donors' samples.

CDR3 nucleotides: TGTGCCACCAGCAGAGATCAGTCCTACGAGCAGTACTTC. Translated: CATSRDQSYEQYF. J is TRBJ2-7 and V is TRBV15, with D uncertain. Between the trimmed V and J ends, which lost 0 bases and 1 base, there was a span of 4 bases. CDR1 and CDR2 (germline): LNHNV, YYDKDF (reference sequence). There are 13 residues in the CDR3.